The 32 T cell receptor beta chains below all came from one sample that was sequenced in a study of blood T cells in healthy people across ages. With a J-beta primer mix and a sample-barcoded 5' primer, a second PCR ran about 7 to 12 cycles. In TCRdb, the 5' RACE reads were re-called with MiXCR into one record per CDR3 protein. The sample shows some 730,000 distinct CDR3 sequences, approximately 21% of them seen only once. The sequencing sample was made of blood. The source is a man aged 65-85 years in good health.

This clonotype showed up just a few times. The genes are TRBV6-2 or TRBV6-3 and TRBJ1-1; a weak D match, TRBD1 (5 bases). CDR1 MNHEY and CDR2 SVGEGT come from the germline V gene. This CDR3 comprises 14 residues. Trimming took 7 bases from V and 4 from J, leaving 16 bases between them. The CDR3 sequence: CASTTGGGGTEAFF. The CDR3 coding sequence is TGTGCCAGCACCACGGGGGGTGGAGGCACTGAAGCTTTCTTT.

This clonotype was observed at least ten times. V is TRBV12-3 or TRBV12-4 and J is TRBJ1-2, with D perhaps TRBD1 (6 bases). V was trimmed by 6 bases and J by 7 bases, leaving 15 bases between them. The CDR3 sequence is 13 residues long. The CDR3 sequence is CASRSLDRGGYTF. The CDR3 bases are TGTGCCAGCAGGTCACTGGACAGAGGTGGCTACACCTTC.

The DNA of the CDR3 is TGCAGTGCTAGAGATCTTGAGGGACTGACGAGGACCCAGTACTTC. Its protein is CSARDLEGLTRTQYF. The V gene is TRBV20-1, the J gene TRBJ2-5; D is perhaps TRBD2 (6 bases). The CDR3 is made up of 15 amino acids. Trimming removed 0 bases at V and 7 bases at J, with 18 bases between. Germline assignment: CDR1 DFQATT and CDR2 SNEGSKA (reference sequence).

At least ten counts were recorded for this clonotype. The CDR3 loop is CASSPSRANVLTF. In DNA form, the CDR3 reads TGTGCCAGCAGCCCTTCGAGGGCCAACGTCCTGACTTTC. The rearrangement links TRBV7-2 to TRBJ2-6; D unresolved. Germline V CDR1 and CDR2: SGHTA, FQGNSA. V was clipped by 5 bases and J by 5 bases, with 7 bases between them. The CDR3 runs 13 residues. Drawing the rest from reference TRBV7-2 and TRBJ2-6, the complete variable domain is GAGVSQSPSNKVTEKGKDVELRCDPISGHTALYWYRQSLGQGLEFLIYFQGNSAPDKSGLPSDRFSAERTGGSVSTLTIQRTQQEDSAVYLCASSPSRANVLTFGAGSRLTVL.

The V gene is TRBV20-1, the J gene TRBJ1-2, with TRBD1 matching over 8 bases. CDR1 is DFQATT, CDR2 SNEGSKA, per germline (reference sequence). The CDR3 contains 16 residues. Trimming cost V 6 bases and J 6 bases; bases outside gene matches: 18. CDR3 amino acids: CSAKNTGGPYWNGYTF. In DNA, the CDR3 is TGCAGTGCAAAGAATACAGGGGGTCCCTATTGGAATGGCTACACCTTC.

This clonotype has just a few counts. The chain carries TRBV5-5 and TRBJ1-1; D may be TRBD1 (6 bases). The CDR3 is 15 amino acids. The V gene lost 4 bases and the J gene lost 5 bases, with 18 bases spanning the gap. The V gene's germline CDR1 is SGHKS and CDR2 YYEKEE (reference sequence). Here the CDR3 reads CASSRRDTVGTEAFF. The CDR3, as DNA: TGTGCCAGCAGCCGCCGGGACACGGTGGGGACTGAAGCTTTCTTT.

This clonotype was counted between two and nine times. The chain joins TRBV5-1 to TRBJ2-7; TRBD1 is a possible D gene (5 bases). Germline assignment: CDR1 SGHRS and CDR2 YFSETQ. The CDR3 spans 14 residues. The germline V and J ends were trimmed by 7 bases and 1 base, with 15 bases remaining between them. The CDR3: CASHPFQGSYEQYF. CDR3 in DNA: TGCGCCAGCCACCCCTTCCAGGGATCCTACGAGCAGTACTTC.

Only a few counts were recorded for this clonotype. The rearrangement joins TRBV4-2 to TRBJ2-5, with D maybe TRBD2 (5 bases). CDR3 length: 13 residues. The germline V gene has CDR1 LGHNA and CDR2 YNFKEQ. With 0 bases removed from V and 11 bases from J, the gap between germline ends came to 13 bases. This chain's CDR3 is CASSQDQLREQYF. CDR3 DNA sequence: TGTGCCAGCAGCCAAGACCAACTGAGGGAGCAGTACTTC.

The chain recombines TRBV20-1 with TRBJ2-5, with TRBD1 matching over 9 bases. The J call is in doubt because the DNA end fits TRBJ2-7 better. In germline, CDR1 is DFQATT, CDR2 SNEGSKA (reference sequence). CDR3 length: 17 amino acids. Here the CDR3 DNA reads TGCAGTGCTAGCCCAATCGCCGGGACAGGGACCACCTACGAGCAGTACTTC. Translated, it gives CSASPIAGTGTTYEQYF.

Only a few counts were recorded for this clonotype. In DNA, the CDR3 is TGTGCCAGCAGTTTAGCGCAACACGGCCGAAAACTGTTTTTT. It encodes CASSLAQHGRKLFF. The J gene is TRBJ1-4, the V gene TRBV12-3 or TRBV12-4; D call uncertain. This CDR3 has 14 residues. V dropped 0 bases and J dropped 10 bases, with 12 bases sitting between them.

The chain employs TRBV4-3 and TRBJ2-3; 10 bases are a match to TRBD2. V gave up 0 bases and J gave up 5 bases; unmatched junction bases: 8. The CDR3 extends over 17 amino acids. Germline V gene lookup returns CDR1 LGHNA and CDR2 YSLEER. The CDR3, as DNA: TGCGCCAGCAGCCAAGATCTTTCAGCGGGGGGGGGAGATACGCAGTATTTT. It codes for CASSQDLSAGGGDTQYF.

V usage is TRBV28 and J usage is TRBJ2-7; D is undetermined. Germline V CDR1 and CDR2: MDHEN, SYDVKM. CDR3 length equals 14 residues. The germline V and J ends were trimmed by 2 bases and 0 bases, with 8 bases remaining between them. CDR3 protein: CASSLQEYSYEQYV. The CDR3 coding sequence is TGTGCCAGCAGTTTACAGGAGTACTCCTACGAGCAGTACGTC.

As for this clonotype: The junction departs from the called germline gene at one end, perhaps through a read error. For the CDR3, the DNA is TGCGCCAGCAGCTCCCTAGGGTGGACCCTGTACTTC. Translation: CASSSLGWTLYF. This rearrangement joins TRBV4-1 to TRBJ2-5; D call uncertain. Germline CDR1 is MGHRA and CDR2 is YSYEKL. The CDR3 loop spans 12 amino acids.

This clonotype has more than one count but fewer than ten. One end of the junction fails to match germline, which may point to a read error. This CDR3 reads CASSATREETRYF. The CDR3 DNA follows: TGTGCCAGCAGCGCAACTAGGGAAGAGACCCGGTACTTC. This chain joins TRBV7-2 and TRBJ2-5, with TRBD2 as a possible D gene (5 bases). CDR3 size: 13 residues. CDR1 SGHTA and CDR2 FQGNSA come from the germline V gene. Filled out from reference TRBV7-2 and TRBJ2-5, the complete variable domain reads GAGVSQSPSNKVTEKGKDVELRCDPISGHTALYWYRQSLGQGLEFLIYFQGNSAPDKSGLPSDRFSAERTGGSVSTLTIQRTQQEDSAVYLCASSATREETRYFGPGTRLLVL.

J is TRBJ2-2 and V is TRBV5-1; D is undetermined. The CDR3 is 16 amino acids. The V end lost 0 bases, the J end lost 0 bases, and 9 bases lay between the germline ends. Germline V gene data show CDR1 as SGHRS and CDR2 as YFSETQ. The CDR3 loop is CASSLDQNSNTGELFF. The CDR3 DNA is TGCGCCAGCAGCTTGGATCAGAATTCGAACACCGGGGAGCTGTTTTTT.

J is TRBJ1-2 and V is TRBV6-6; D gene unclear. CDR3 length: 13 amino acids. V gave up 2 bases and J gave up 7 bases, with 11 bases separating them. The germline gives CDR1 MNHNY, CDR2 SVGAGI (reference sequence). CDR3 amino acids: CASSYDGAGGYTF. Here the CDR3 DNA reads TGTGCCAGCAGTTACGACGGCGCGGGTGGCTACACCTTC.

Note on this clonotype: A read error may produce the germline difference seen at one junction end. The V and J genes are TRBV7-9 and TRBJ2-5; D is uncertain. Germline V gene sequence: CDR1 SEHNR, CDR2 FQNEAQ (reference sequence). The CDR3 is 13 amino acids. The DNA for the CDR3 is TGTTCCAGCAGCTTAGGAAGCCAAGAGACCCAGTACTTC. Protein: CSSSLGSQETQYF.

DNA for the CDR3: TGCAGTGCTAGAGATTGGTCTAGCCCTCAAGAGACCCAGTACTTC. It specifies CSARDWSSPQETQYF. This chain connects TRBV20-1 to TRBJ2-5, with D possibly TRBD2 on 5 matching bases. Germline assignment: CDR1 DFQATT and CDR2 SNEGSKA (reference sequence). V was clipped by 0 bases and J by 2 bases, with 13 bases between them. The CDR3 runs 15 residues.

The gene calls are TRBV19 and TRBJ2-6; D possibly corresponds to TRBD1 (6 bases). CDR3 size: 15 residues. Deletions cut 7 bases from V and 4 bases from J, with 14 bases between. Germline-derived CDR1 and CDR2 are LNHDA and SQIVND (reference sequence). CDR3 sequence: CASILQGTGANVLTF. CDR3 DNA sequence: TGTGCCAGTATTCTTCAGGGGACCGGGGCCAACGTCCTGACTTTC.

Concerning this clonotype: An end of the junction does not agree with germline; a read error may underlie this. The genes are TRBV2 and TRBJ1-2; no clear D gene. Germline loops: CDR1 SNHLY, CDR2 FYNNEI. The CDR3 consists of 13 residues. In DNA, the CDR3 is TGTGCCAACAGTGAAGTCTTTCTCTATGGCTACACCTTC. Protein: CANSEVFLYGYTF.

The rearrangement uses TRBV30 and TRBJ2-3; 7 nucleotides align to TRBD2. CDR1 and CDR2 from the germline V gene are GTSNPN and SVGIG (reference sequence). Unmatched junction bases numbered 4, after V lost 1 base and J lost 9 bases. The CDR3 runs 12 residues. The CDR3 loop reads CAWSAGEGTQYF. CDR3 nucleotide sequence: TGTGCCTGGAGTGCGGGGGAGGGGACGCAGTATTTT.

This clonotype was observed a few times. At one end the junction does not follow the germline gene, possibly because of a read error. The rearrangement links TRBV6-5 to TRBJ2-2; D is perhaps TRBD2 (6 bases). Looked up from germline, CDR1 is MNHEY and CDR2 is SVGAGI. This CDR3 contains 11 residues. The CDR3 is CASRFNGGLFF. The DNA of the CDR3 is TGTGCCAGCAGATTTAACGGGGGGCTGTTTTTT.

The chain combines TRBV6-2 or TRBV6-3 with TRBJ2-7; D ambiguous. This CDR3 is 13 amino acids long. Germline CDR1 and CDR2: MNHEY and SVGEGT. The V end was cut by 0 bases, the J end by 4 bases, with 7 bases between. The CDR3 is CASSYSGRYEQYV. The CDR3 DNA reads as TGTGCCAGCAGTTACTCGGGTCGATACGAGCAGTACGTC.

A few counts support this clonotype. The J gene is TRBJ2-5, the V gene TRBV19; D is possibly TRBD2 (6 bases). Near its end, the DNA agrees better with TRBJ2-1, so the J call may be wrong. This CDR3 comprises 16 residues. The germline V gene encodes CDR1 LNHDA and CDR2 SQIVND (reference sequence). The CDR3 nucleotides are TGTGCCAGTAGACCCCGGGACTCGAGAACCTACAATGAGCAGTTCTTC. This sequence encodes CASRPRDSRTYNEQFF.

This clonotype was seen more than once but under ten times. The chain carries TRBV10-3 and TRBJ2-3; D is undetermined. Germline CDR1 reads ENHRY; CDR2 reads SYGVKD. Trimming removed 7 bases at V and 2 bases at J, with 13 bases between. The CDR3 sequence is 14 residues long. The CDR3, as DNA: TGTGCCATCAATTCGGACCCCTACACAGATACGCAGTATTTT. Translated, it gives CAINSDPYTDTQYF.

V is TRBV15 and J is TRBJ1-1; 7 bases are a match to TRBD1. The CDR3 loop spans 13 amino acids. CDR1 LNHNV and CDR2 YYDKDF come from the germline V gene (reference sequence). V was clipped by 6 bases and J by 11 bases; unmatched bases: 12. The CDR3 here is CATRRRGQGEAFF. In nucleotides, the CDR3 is TGTGCCACCAGGAGAAGGGGGCAAGGCGAGGCTTTCTTT. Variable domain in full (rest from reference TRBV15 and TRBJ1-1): DAMVIQNPRYQVTQFGKPVTLSCSQTLNHNVMYWYQQKSSQAPKLLFHYYDKDFNNEADTPDNFQSRRPNTSFCFLDIRSPGLGDTAMYLCATRRRGQGEAFFGQGTRLTVV.

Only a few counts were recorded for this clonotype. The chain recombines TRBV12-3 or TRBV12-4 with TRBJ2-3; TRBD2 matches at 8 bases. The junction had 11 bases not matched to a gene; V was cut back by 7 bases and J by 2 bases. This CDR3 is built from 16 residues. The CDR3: CASTTGGSGNTDTQYF. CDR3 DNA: TGTGCCAGCACAACCGGGGGTAGCGGGAACACAGATACGCAGTATTTT.

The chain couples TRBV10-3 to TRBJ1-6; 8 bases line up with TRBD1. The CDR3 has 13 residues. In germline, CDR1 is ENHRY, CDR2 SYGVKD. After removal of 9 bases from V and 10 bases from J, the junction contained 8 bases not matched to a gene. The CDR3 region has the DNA TGTGCCATGTCCGGGACAGGAGGATCACCCCTCCACTTT. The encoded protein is CAMSGTGGSPLHF.

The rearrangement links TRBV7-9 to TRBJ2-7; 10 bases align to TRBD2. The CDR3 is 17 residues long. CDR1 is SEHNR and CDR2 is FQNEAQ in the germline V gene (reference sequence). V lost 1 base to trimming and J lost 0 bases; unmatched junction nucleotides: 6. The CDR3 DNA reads TGTGCCAGCAGCTTAGGGTCCGGGACTAGCGCCTCCTACGAGCAGTACTTC. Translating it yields CASSLGSGTSASYEQYF. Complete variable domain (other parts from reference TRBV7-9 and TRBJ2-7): DTGVSQNPRHKITKRGQNVTFRCDPISEHNRLYWYRQTLGQGPEFLTYFQNEAQLEKSRLLSDRFSAERPKGSFSTLEIQRTEQGDSAMYLCASSLGSGTSASYEQYFGPGTRLTVT.

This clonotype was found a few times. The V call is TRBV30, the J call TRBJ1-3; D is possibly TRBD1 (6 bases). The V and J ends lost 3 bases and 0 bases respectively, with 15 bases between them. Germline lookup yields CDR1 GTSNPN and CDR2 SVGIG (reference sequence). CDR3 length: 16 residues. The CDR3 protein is CAWRPGHGNSGNTIYF. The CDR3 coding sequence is TGTGCCTGGAGACCGGGACACGGAAACTCTGGAAACACCATATATTTT. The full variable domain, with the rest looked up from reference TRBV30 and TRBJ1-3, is SQTIHQWPATLVQPVGSPLSLECTVEGTSNPNLYWYRQAAGRGLQLLFYSVGIGQISSEVPQNLSASRPQDRQFILSSKKLLLSDSGFYLCAWRPGHGNSGNTIYFGEGSWLTVV.

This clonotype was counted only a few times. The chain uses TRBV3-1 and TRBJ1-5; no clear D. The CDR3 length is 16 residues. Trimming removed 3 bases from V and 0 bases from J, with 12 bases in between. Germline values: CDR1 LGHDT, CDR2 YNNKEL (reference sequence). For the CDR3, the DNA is TGTGCCAGCAGCCATTCCCGACTGAATAGCAATCAGCCCCAGCATTTT. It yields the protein CASSHSRLNSNQPQHF.

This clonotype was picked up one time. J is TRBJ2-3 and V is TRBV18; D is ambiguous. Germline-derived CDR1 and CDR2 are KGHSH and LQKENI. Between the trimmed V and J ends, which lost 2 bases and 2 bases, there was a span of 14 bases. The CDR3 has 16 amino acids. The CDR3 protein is CASSPRQVHNTDTQYF. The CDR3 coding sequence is TGTGCCAGCTCACCAAGACAAGTTCACAACACAGATACGCAGTATTTT.